These 23 T cell receptor beta chains originate from one sample sequenced in a study of blood T cell repertoires in COVID-19. Using immunoSEQ multiplex PCR, the repertoire was profiled, and TCRdb retains in-frame clones only, with some absent. The table shows roughly 160,000 clones, with approximately 85% occurring only once. The material sequenced was peripheral blood. These receptors all stem from a man aged 80 or over with COVID-19, enrolled during active disease.

This chain uses TRBV10-3 with TRBJ1-2; the D gene is possibly TRBD1 (6 bases). Germline assignment: CDR1 ENHRY and CDR2 SYGVKD. The CDR3 sequence is 15 residues long. Trimming took off 4 bases at V and 4 bases at J, with 16 bases between the two ends. DNA of the CDR3: TGTGCCATCAGTGTGCGGGCAGGGGCGGGCTATGGCTACACCTTC. This translates into CAISVRAGAGYGYTF.

The rearrangement uses TRBV5-1 and TRBJ1-2; the D gene is possibly TRBD1 (5 bases). The CDR3 runs to 15 residues. V was pared by 3 bases and J by 2 bases, with 14 bases between. Germline CDR1 SGHRS, CDR2 YFSETQ. CDR3 sequence: CASSSPDRPNYGYTF. CDR3 nucleotide sequence: TGCGCCAGCAGCTCCCCCGACAGACCGAACTATGGCTACACCTTC.

The chain links TRBV7-2 to TRBJ1-2; no reliable D call. The V gene lost 5 bases and the J gene lost 1 base, with 8 bases spanning the gap. The CDR3 consists of 13 residues. Germline values: CDR1 SGHTA, CDR2 FQGNSA. This CDR3 reads CASSPQRNYGYTF. DNA of the CDR3: TGTGCCAGCAGCCCTCAGCGTAACTATGGCTACACCTTC.

The chain combines TRBV27 with TRBJ1-2; D not resolved. The CDR3 spans 13 residues. Trimming removed 3 bases at V and 8 bases at J, with 13 bases between. Per germline, CDR1 MNHEY and CDR2 SMNVEV (reference sequence). CDR3 residues: CASSFAAGSGYTF. CDR3 bases: TGTGCCAGCAGTTTCGCCGCGGGGAGCGGCTACACCTTC.

V is TRBV15 and J is TRBJ1-4, with 8 bases aligning to TRBD1. This CDR3 has 15 amino acids. Per the germline V gene, CDR1 is LNHNV and CDR2 is YYDKDF (reference sequence). Trimming cost V 3 bases and J 7 bases; bases outside gene matches: 7. CDR3 sequence reads: CATSSNRGSGEKLFF. In DNA form, the CDR3 reads TGTGCCACCAGCAGCAACAGGGGGTCGGGTGAAAAACTGTTTTTT.

This chain joins TRBV5-1 and TRBJ1-1; D unclear. This CDR3 has 14 residues. Trimming removed 4 bases from V and 11 bases from J, with 21 bases in between. The germline CDR1 and CDR2 sequences are SGHRS and YFSETQ. The CDR3 spells CASSPEEPGDWAFF. Here the CDR3 DNA reads TGCGCCAGCAGCCCGGAGGAGCCGGGAGATTGGGCTTTCTTT.

V is TRBV5-1 and J is TRBJ1-1; 8 bases match TRBD1. The CDR3 is 16 amino acids. With V trimmed by 2 bases and J by 0 bases, 6 bases remained unmatched. CDR1 is SGHRS, CDR2 YFSETQ, per germline. CDR3 sequence reads: CASSLGTGGLNTEAFF. In DNA, the CDR3 is TGCGCCAGCAGCTTAGGGACAGGCGGGTTGAACACTGAAGCTTTCTTT.

CDR3 coding DNA: TGTGCCAGCTCACCACGTTGGAGGGACCTTGAAGCTTTCTTT. Translation gives CASSPRWRDLEAFF. V and J are TRBV18 and TRBJ1-1; TRBD1 is a possible D gene (5 bases). CDR3 length: 14 residues. Germline CDR1 KGHSH, CDR2 LQKENI. The V end was cut by 1 base, the J end by 7 bases, with 13 bases between.

The chain links TRBV7-8 to TRBJ1-3, with D maybe TRBD1 (6 bases). V lost 5 bases to trimming and J lost 4 bases, with 18 bases between them. The length of the CDR3 is 16 residues. The germline V gene has CDR1 SGHVS and CDR2 FQNEAQ. The CDR3 sequence is CASSRGATGSGNTIYF. CDR3 DNA sequence: TGTGCCAGCAGCCGAGGGGCTACAGGGTCCGGAAACACCATATATTTT.

J is TRBJ1-1 and V is TRBV5-1; maybe TRBD1 (5 bases). Germline loops: CDR1 SGHRS, CDR2 YFSETQ. The CDR3 runs to 16 residues. V gave up 1 base and J gave up 7 bases, with 20 bases separating them. CDR3 DNA: TGCGCCAGCAGCTTGAGCCCCCTGACAGCGACGGTTGAAGCTTTCTTT. This sequence encodes CASSLSPLTATVEAFF.

The rearrangement links TRBV18 to TRBJ2-2, with D uncertain. Germline CDR1 KGHSH, CDR2 LQKENI. The CDR3 extends over 15 amino acids. V was shortened by 6 bases and J by 1 base, with 12 bases between the two germline ends. The CDR3 DNA follows: TGTGCCAGCTCCTCCGTCTCTGTGAACACCGGGGAGCTGTTTTTT. Amino acid sequence: CASSSVSVNTGELFF. Full variable domain (missing parts from reference TRBV18 and TRBJ2-2): NAGVMQNPRHLVRRRGQEARLRCSPMKGHSHVYWYRQLPEEGLKFMVYLQKENIIDESGMPKERFSAEFPKEGPSILRIQQVVRGDSAAYFCASSSVSVNTGELFFGEGSRLTVL.

The sample holds one count of this clone. The chain combines TRBV7-8 with TRBJ2-7; D gene unclear. The CDR3 contains 15 residues. The V end was cut by 5 bases, the J end by 0 bases, with 14 bases between. Germline CDR1 and CDR2: SGHVS and FQNEAQ. In DNA, the CDR3 is TGTGCCAGCAGCCCTGCGGCCTGGAGCTCCTACGAGCAGTACTTC. Protein: CASSPAAWSSYEQYF.

This clone was found once. DNA of the CDR3: TGTGCTAGTAAGACAGGGAGCACAGATACGCAGTATTTT. Its protein is CASKTGSTDTQYF. V and J are TRBV12-5 and TRBJ2-3; 7 bases are shared with TRBD1. The CDR3 is 13 amino acids. Germline V gene sequence: CDR1 LGHNT, CDR2 FRNRAP. Trimming at V came to 8 bases and at J to 0 bases, leaving 2 bases not matched to a gene. The full variable domain, its missing parts supplied by reference TRBV12-5 and TRBJ2-3, is DARVTQTPRHKVTEMGQEVTMRCQPILGHNTVFWYRQTMMQGLELLAYFRNRAPLDDSGMPKDRFSAEMPDATLATLKIQPSEPRDSAVYFCASKTGSTDTQYFGPGTRLTVL.

This sequence joins TRBV9 and TRBJ1-4, with D hard to call. CDR3 length: 17 amino acids. Trimming removed 0 bases from V and 6 bases from J, with 18 bases in between. In germline, CDR1 is SGDLS, CDR2 YYNGEE. CDR3 in DNA: TGTGCCAGCAGCGTAGGCCCCGATGCACCGAGGTATGAAAAACTGTTTTTT. Translating gives CASSVGPDAPRYEKLFF.

The rearrangement links TRBV18 to TRBJ1-3; the D gene is possibly TRBD1 (6 bases). This CDR3 comprises 19 residues. Germline CDR1 reads KGHSH; CDR2 reads LQKENI. V lost 3 bases and J lost 0, with 21 bases in between. DNA of the CDR3: TGTGCCAGCTCACCCAGATCAGATCAGGGGACCCGCTCTGGAAACACCATATATTTT. The encoded protein is CASSPRSDQGTRSGNTIYF.

V gene TRBV10-3 combines with J gene TRBJ2-6, with D possibly matching TRBD2 (5 bases). Germline CDR1 and CDR2: ENHRY and SYGVKD. Between the trimmed V and J ends, which lost 0 bases and 2 bases, there was a span of 8 bases. This CDR3 is 16 amino acids long. The CDR3 reads CAISESRDPGANVLTF. The CDR3 DNA is TGTGCCATCAGTGAGTCGAGGGATCCTGGGGCCAACGTCCTGACTTTC.

This chain connects TRBV19 to TRBJ2-5, with TRBD1 matching 7 bases. The V gene's germline CDR1 is LNHDA and CDR2 SQIVND (reference sequence). This CDR3 has 13 residues. V was pared by 5 bases and J by 3 bases, with 3 bases of the junction left unmatched. This CDR3 is CASSAGTEETQYF. The CDR3 region has the DNA TGTGCCAGTAGTGCTGGGACAGAAGAGACCCAGTACTTC.

V usage is TRBV2 and J usage is TRBJ1-2; TRBD1 might be the D (6 bases). CDR3 size: 14 residues. Trimming cost V 6 bases and J 4 bases, with 15 bases left between them. Germline V gene sequence: CDR1 SNHLY, CDR2 FYNNEI. DNA for the CDR3: TGTGCCAGCAGCGAGGAAGGGGGTAGCTATGGCTACACCTTC. Encoded protein: CASSEEGGSYGYTF.

This clone has just one count. DNA of the CDR3: TGTGCCAGCAGCTTGGCGACAGGGAGTACCGGGGAGCTGTTTTTT. It is translated as CASSLATGSTGELFF. This sequence joins TRBV5-4 and TRBJ2-2, with TRBD1 identical over 7 bases. Germline-derived CDR1 and CDR2 are SGHNT and YYREEE (reference sequence). The CDR3 has 15 amino acids. Trimming at V came to 0 bases and at J to 5 bases, leaving 4 bases not matched to a gene.

The rearrangement joins TRBV2 to TRBJ2-3; TRBD2 aligns across 7 bases. Germline V gives CDR1 SNHLY, CDR2 FYNNEI. Trimming cost V 7 bases and J 2 bases; bases outside gene matches: 9. CDR3 length equals 15 residues. CDR3 residues: CASTPAGVTTDTQYF. CDR3 bases: TGTGCCAGCACCCCGGCGGGGGTCACCACAGATACGCAGTATTTT.

V is TRBV5-5 and J is TRBJ2-7, with no clear D. Between the trimmed V and J ends, which lost 2 bases and 6 bases, there was a span of 15 bases. From germline, CDR1 is SGHKS and CDR2 YYEKEE (reference sequence). The CDR3 extends over 14 amino acids. The CDR3 DNA is TGTGCCAGCAGCTTTGGGTTGCTAGGATCCGAGCAGTACTTC. This translates into CASSFGLLGSEQYF.

This clone was seen a handful of times. The V and J genes are TRBV18 and TRBJ2-7; TRBD1 might be the D (6 bases). The CDR3 extends over 14 amino acids. The germline gives CDR1 KGHSH, CDR2 LQKENI. V gave up 2 bases and J gave up 4 bases, with 12 bases separating them. CDR3 in DNA: TGTGCCAGCTCACCATCTACAACAGGGTACGAGCAGTACTTC. This sequence encodes CASSPSTTGYEQYF.

The chain is built from TRBV5-1 and TRBJ2-2, with TRBD1 identical over 8 bases. V lost 6 bases to trimming and J lost 6 bases; unmatched junction nucleotides: 7. The CDR3 totals 14 residues. The germline gives CDR1 SGHRS, CDR2 YFSETQ. CDR3 in amino acids: CASNLDRDSGELFF. CDR3 nucleotide sequence: TGCGCCAGCAATTTGGACAGGGATTCCGGGGAGCTGTTTTTT. Filled out from reference TRBV5-1 and TRBJ2-2, the complete variable domain reads KAGVTQTPRYLIKTRGQQVTLSCSPISGHRSVSWYQQTPGQGLQFLFEYFSETQRNKGNFPGRFSGRQFSNSRSEMNVSTLELGDSALYLCASNLDRDSGELFFGEGSRLTVL.